A selection of T cell receptor beta chains follows, all from one sample in a study of human T cells and chemical hapten exposure. A single record per CDR3 protein comes from TCRdb applying MiXCR to the RACE reads. The profile shows about 190,000 distinct CDR3 sequences, about 22% of them singletons. The input for sequencing was whole blood, taken in connection with sensitization to the hapten diphenylcyclopropenone (DPC). The receptors come from a woman aged 35 to 49 with alopecia areata. Some clones in this sample may be carry-over from other donors' samples. Each CDR3 is given with its conserved first and last residue. A D gene is named only where the DNA matches it firmly. Expanded clones are given a class, and other clones once, few, many or no size at all.

TRBJ2-3 | TRBV5-1 | - | - | CASSLGPTSKDTQYF | TGCGCCAGCAGCCTCGGCCCGACCAGCAAGGATACGCAGTATTTT
TRBJ2-7 | TRBV28 | TRBD1 | - | CASNLAGWAGGASEQYF | TGTGCCAGCAACCTCGCTGGCTGGGCAGGGGGCGCGTCCGAGCAGTACTTC
TRBJ1-2 | TRBV7-9 | - | few | CASSLVVRGNYGYTF | TGTGCCAGCAGCTTAGTAGTCAGGGGTAACTATGGCTACACCTTC
TRBJ2-5 | TRBV20-1 | - | - | CSALTSRGRQETQYF | TGCAGTGCCCTGACGAGCCGGGGGCGCCAGGAGACCCAGTACTTC
TRBJ2-7 | TRBV5-6 | - | few | CASSFGTVSYEQYF | TGTGCCAGCAGCTTTGGAACAGTCTCCTACGAGCAGTACTTC
TRBJ1-3 | TRBV20-1 | - | - | CSATGPGTRAGNTIYF | TGCAGTGCTACCGGGCCCGGGACACGGGCTGGAAACACCATATATTTT
TRBJ1-5 | TRBV27 | - | - | CASSLEGIGQPQHF | TGTGCCAGCAGTTTGGAGGGTATCGGACAGCCCCAGCATTTT
TRBJ2-2 | TRBV7-3 | - | - | CASSLWGTAQTDTGELFF | TGTGCCAGCAGCTTATGGGGCACGGCACAGACTGACACCGGGGAGCTGTTTTTT
TRBJ1-4 | TRBV4-1 | - | - | CASGVDGQDEKLFF | TGCGCCTCCGGGGTGGACGGGCAGGATGAAAAACTGTTTTTT
TRBJ2-7 | TRBV27 | - | few | CASSLYGSKAEQYF | TGTGCCAGCAGTTTATATGGTAGCAAAGCCGAGCAGTACTTC
TRBJ2-1 | TRBV10-3 | TRBD2 | few | CAIRSRETYNEQFF | TGTGCCATCAGGTCGCGGGAGACCTACAATGAGCAGTTCTTC
TRBJ2-3 | TRBV7-2 | - | - | CASSLSRLHTDTQYF | TGTGCCAGCAGCTTATCTCGGTTGCACACAGATACGCAGTATTTT
TRBJ1-6 | TRBV18 | - | few | CASSPGGMNSPLHF | TGTGCCAGCTCACCCGGAGGAATGAATTCGCCCCTCCACTTT
TRBJ2-3 | TRBV27 | - | few | CASCTTPYSTDTQYF | TGTGCCAGCTGCACCACCCCCTACAGCACAGATACGCAGTATTTT
TRBJ1-2 | TRBV29-1 | - | many | CSVEASNYGYTF | TGCAGCGTTGAAGCATCTAACTATGGCTACACCTTC
TRBJ1-5 | TRBV28 | - | few | CATDSQNQPQHF | TGTGCAACGGACAGCCAAAATCAGCCCCAGCATTTT
TRBJ2-5 | TRBV7-9 | - | once | CASSLSMETQYF | TGTGCCAGCAGCCTTAGTATGGAGACCCAGTACTTC
TRBJ2-7 | TRBV7-2 | - | few | CASSPGQTLLYEQYF | TGTGCCAGCAGTCCCGGACAGACCTTACTCTACGAGCAGTACTTC
TRBJ1-1 | TRBV7-9 | - | few | CASNLMNTEAFF | TGTGCCAGCAACCTAATGAACACTGAAGCTTTCTTT
TRBJ1-3 | TRBV28 | - | few | CASSLSPGRPLTGNTIYF | TGTGCCAGCAGTTTATCTCCAGGGCGGCCATTGACTGGAAACACCATATATTTT
TRBJ2-1 | TRBV6-2/TRBV6-3 | - | - | CASKPGTASSGSEQFF | TGTGCCAGCAAACCCGGGACTGCATCCTCAGGGAGTGAGCAGTTCTTC
TRBJ2-1 | TRBV4-1 | - | - | CASSQGPRSSYNEQFF | TGCGCCAGCAGCCAAGGGCCCAGGAGCTCCTACAATGAGCAGTTCTTC
TRBJ2-3 | TRBV12-3/TRBV12-4 | - | - | CASSPDSRGTQYF | TGTGCCAGCAGCCCGGACTCCAGGGGTACGCAGTATTTT
TRBJ2-7 | TRBV24-1 | TRBD2 | few | CATSDGTSGHYEQYF | TGTGCCACCAGTGATGGGACTAGCGGACACTACGAGCAGTACTTC
TRBJ2-5 | TRBV4-3 | - | few | CASSQEAGAVQETQYF | TGCGCCAGCAGCCAAGAGGCCGGGGCAGTCCAAGAGACCCAGTACTTC
TRBJ2-1 | TRBV20-1 | - | - | CSARAPRVLGTYNEQFF | TGCAGTGCTAGAGCGCCGAGGGTTTTGGGAACCTACAATGAGCAGTTCTTC
TRBJ2-1 | TRBV7-2 | - | few | CASNPDPKNEQFF | TGTGCCAGCAATCCTGACCCCAAGAATGAGCAGTTCTTC
TRBJ2-5 | TRBV4-1 | - | - | CASSQFAGKETQYF | TGCGCCAGCAGCCAATTCGCCGGGAAGGAGACCCAGTACTTC
TRBJ2-1 | TRBV12-5 | TRBD2 | - | CASGYGTSGTDEQFF | TGTGCTAGTGGCTACGGGACTAGCGGGACCGATGAGCAGTTCTTC
TRBJ2-2 | TRBV7-3 | TRBD1 | few | CASSPDRDRGTAGELFF | TGTGCCAGCAGCCCGGACCGGGACAGGGGTACGGCCGGGGAGCTGTTTTTT
TRBJ2-7 | TRBV7-2 | - | - | CASSPQLVYEQYF | TGTGCCAGCAGCCCCCAACTAGTCTACGAGCAGTACTTC
TRBJ2-5 | TRBV29-1 | TRBD2 | few | CSATGLALQETQYF | TGCAGCGCAACAGGACTAGCACTCCAAGAGACCCAGTACTTC
TRBJ2-5 | TRBV6-5 | - | few | CASTSILKETQYF | TGTGCCAGCACGTCAATACTAAAAGAGACCCAGTACTTC
TRBJ2-5 | TRBV7-8 | TRBD1 | - | CASSLTGTGRRETQYF | TGTGCCAGCAGCTTAACCGGGACAGGGAGGCGAGAGACCCAGTACTTC
TRBJ2-7 | TRBV7-3 | - | - | CASSSHHGAGSGEQYF | TGTGCCAGCAGCTCCCATCACGGGGCGGGATCTGGAGAGCAGTACTTC
TRBJ2-1 | TRBV6-6 | TRBD2 | - | CASSYGGGGLRNEQFF | TGTGCCAGCAGTTACGGGGGGGGAGGGCTCAGGAATGAGCAGTTCTTC
TRBJ2-7 | TRBV29-1 | - | few | CSVEGRVYEQYF | TGCAGCGTTGAGGGCAGAGTCTACGAGCAGTACTTC
TRBJ2-3 | TRBV29-1 | - | few | CSVSSVGADTQYF | TGCAGCGTGTCTAGCGTTGGCGCAGATACGCAGTATTTT
TRBJ2-5 | TRBV7-2 | - | few | CASSQTSVLVQETQYF | TGTGCCAGCAGTCAAACTAGTGTCCTCGTTCAAGAGACCCAGTACTTC
TRBJ1-5 | TRBV15 | - | - | CATSRDLMRNQPQHF | TGTGCCACCAGCAGAGATTTGATGAGAAATCAGCCCCAGCATTTT
TRBJ2-1 | TRBV24-1 | - | few | CATSDLGRSSLGEQFF | TGTGCCACCAGTGATTTAGGCAGGTCCTCACTTGGTGAGCAGTTCTTC
TRBJ2-4 | TRBV12-3/TRBV12-4 | TRBD1 | - | CASRGDRDLAKNIQYF | TGTGCCAGCAGGGGAGACAGGGATTTAGCCAAAAACATTCAGTACTTC
TRBJ2-7 | TRBV29-1 | TRBD1 | few | CSVEGTGVEQYF | TGCAGCGTTGAAGGGACAGGGGTTGAGCAGTACTTC
TRBJ1-1 | TRBV3-1 | - | few | CASSQHRAVTEAFF | TGTGCCAGCAGCCAGCATCGGGCGGTCACTGAAGCTTTCTTT
TRBJ2-2 | TRBV11-3 | TRBD1 | few | CASSPTGTNTGELFF | TGTGCCAGCAGCCCGACAGGGACGAACACCGGGGAGCTGTTTTTT
TRBJ2-1 | TRBV20-1 | TRBD2 | few | CSARGTSGTTF | TGCAGTGCTAGAGGGACTAGCGGGACGACTTTC